The 19 T cell receptor beta chains below come from one sample, sequenced in a study of blood T cell repertoires in COVID-19. Some clones are missing from TCRdb's copy, which holds only in-frame ones; the method was immunoSEQ multiplex PCR. Of roughly 300,000 clones listed, around 82% are singletons. Sequenced material: peripheral blood. These receptors were obtained from a woman aged 45 to 65 with acute or convalescent COVID-19.

J is TRBJ1-4 and V is TRBV5-6, with 9 positions matching TRBD1. The CDR3 consists of 15 residues. Trimming cost V 3 bases and J 8 bases; bases outside gene matches: 8. Germline-derived CDR1 and CDR2 are SGHDT and YYEEEE. The CDR3: CASSSPGTGKEKLFF. CDR3 nucleotides: TGTGCCAGCAGCTCCCCCGGGACAGGGAAGGAAAAACTGTTTTTT.

The CDR3 protein is CATSGAPNSPLHF. DNA for the CDR3: TGTGCCACCAGCGGGGCGCCCAATTCACCCCTCCACTTT. This sequence joins TRBV15 and TRBJ1-6; D is possibly TRBD1 (5 bases). This CDR3 contains 13 residues. The germline V gene has CDR1 LNHNV and CDR2 YYDKDF (reference sequence). With 5 bases removed from V and 7 bases from J, the gap between germline ends came to 9 bases.

The chain links TRBV7-2 to TRBJ1-2; D gene unclear. CDR1 and CDR2 (germline): SGHTA, FQGNSA. V lost 1 base to trimming and J lost 7 bases, with 19 bases between them. The CDR3 runs 16 residues. For the CDR3, the DNA is TGTGCCAGCAGCTTAGAGTCCAGTCCACCCCTTCCTGGCTACACCTTC. Protein: CASSLESSPPLPGYTF.

V and J are TRBV5-1 and TRBJ1-1; D perhaps matches TRBD1 (5 bases). CDR3 length: 15 amino acids. Germline V gene lookup returns CDR1 SGHRS and CDR2 YFSETQ. V lost 4 bases to trimming and J lost 6 bases, with 19 bases between them. This CDR3 reads CASSPTGDAVSEAFF. The CDR3 region has the DNA TGCGCCAGCAGCCCGACGGGGGACGCGGTATCTGAAGCTTTCTTT.

This chain links TRBV11-2 with TRBJ2-1; TRBD2 aligns across 8 bases. Germline V gives CDR1 SGHAT, CDR2 FQNNGV. CDR3 length equals 15 residues. V was clipped by 3 bases and J by 0 bases; unmatched bases: 1. The CDR3 sequence: CASSFGLASYNEQFF. The CDR3 DNA is TGTGCCAGCAGCTTTGGACTAGCCTCCTACAATGAGCAGTTCTTC.

This rearrangement joins TRBV23-1 to TRBJ2-7; 11 nucleotides agree with TRBD1. TRBV23-1 is classed as an ORF, of uncertain function. There are 16 residues in the CDR3. V shed 1 base and J 4 bases; nucleotides not matched to a gene: 6. CDR3 protein: CASSQYRDRGSYEQYV. CDR3 nucleotides: TGCGCCAGCAGTCAATACCGGGACAGGGGGTCTTACGAGCAGTACGTC.

The chain carries TRBV9 and TRBJ2-1; no reliable D call. Germline CDR1 SGDLS, CDR2 YYNGEE. Trimming shortened V by 3 bases and J by 7 bases, and 11 bases separated the two germline ends. CDR3 length: 13 residues. The CDR3 sequence: CASSGAGRNEQFF. DNA for the CDR3: TGTGCCAGCAGCGGGGCCGGTCGGAATGAGCAGTTCTTC.

The gene calls are TRBV3-1 (or the pseudogene TRBV3-2) and TRBJ1-2; 10 positions agree with TRBD1. The ends lost 1 base at V and 8 bases at J; junction bases unmatched: 4. There are 14 residues in the CDR3. The germline V gene has CDR1 LGHDT and CDR2 YNNKEL (reference sequence). In DNA form, the CDR3 reads TGTGCCAGCAGCCAAGGGGACAGGGGTGAGGGCTACACCTTC. It translates to CASSQGDRGEGYTF.

This chain joins TRBV5-1 and TRBJ2-3; the match to TRBD1 covers 8 bases. Per germline, CDR1 SGHRS and CDR2 YFSETQ. The CDR3 covers 14 residues. The V and J ends lost 4 bases and 4 bases, in that order; junction bases with no gene match: 5. CDR3 sequence (DNA): TGCGCCAGCAGCCCCGCAGGGGGCGCAGATACGCAGTATTTT. It encodes CASSPAGGADTQYF.

The chain couples TRBV2 to TRBJ1-5, with 7 bases lining up with TRBD1. The CDR3 is made up of 13 amino acids. V lost 4 bases, J lost 9 bases, and 6 bases stayed unmatched. Germline V gene lookup returns CDR1 SNHLY and CDR2 FYNNEI. The CDR3 nucleotides are TGTGCCAGCAGTGTAACAGGGGATAGGCCCCAGCATTTT. Protein sequence: CASSVTGDRPQHF.

The V and J genes are TRBV9 and TRBJ1-1; no clear D. This CDR3 contains 18 residues. V gave up 0 bases and J gave up 3 bases, with 21 bases separating them. Per germline, CDR1 SGDLS and CDR2 YYNGEE. The CDR3 loop is CASSVGSGRGYFDTEAFF. DNA for the CDR3: TGTGCCAGCAGCGTAGGTTCAGGTCGAGGGTATTTTGACACTGAAGCTTTCTTT.

The V and J genes are TRBV5-6 and TRBJ1-2; weak D call: TRBD1 (6 bases). Trimming cost V 7 bases and J 7 bases, with 23 bases left between them. Germline-derived CDR1 and CDR2 are SGHDT and YYEEEE. The CDR3 is made up of 15 amino acids. The CDR3 is CASGFNGGQGFGYTF. CDR3 sequence (DNA): TGTGCCAGCGGGTTTAATGGGGGACAAGGGTTTGGCTACACCTTC.

V is TRBV5-4 and J is TRBJ1-2; 8 nucleotides match TRBD1. CDR1 SGHNT and CDR2 YYREEE come from the germline V gene (reference sequence). This CDR3 is built from 14 residues. After removal of 4 bases from V and 1 base from J, the junction contained 3 bases not matched to a gene. The CDR3 spells CASSGQGSNYGYTF. CDR3 nucleotide sequence: TGTGCCAGCAGCGGACAGGGCAGTAACTATGGCTACACCTTC.

The genes are TRBV29-1 and TRBJ1-3; D might be TRBD1 (6 bases). Per germline, CDR1 SQVTM and CDR2 ANQGSEA. The V and J ends lost 7 bases and 2 bases respectively, with 12 bases between them. This CDR3 contains 13 residues. CDR3 bases: TGCAGCGGGTGGGAGGGGGCTGGAAACACCATATATTTT. Residues: CSGWEGAGNTIYF.

Only a few counts were recorded for this clone. This rearrangement joins TRBV9 to TRBJ1-4; D perhaps matches TRBD1 (6 bases). CDR3 size: 15 residues. Trimming left V 3 bases short and J 7 bases short, with 16 bases between. CDR1 SGDLS and CDR2 YYNGEE come from the germline V gene. CDR3 in DNA: TGTGCCAGCAGCGAGGGACATCCGGGCGGTGAAAAACTGTTTTTT. This encodes CASSEGHPGGEKLFF.

This chain uses TRBV6-5 with TRBJ2-5, with D tentatively TRBD1 (6 bases). The CDR3 length is 14 residues. Germline values: CDR1 MNHEY, CDR2 SVGAGI. V was trimmed by 6 bases and J by 3 bases, leaving 14 bases between them. The CDR3 reads CASSQQGEEETQYF. The CDR3 DNA sequence: TGTGCCAGCAGCCAACAGGGTGAGGAAGAGACCCAGTACTTC.

V and J are TRBV11-2 and TRBJ1-2; D gene unclear. Per the germline V gene, CDR1 is SGHAT and CDR2 is FQNNGV. The CDR3 loop spans 14 amino acids. V lost 0 bases and J 7 bases, leaving 12 bases between the germline ends. The CDR3 DNA reads TGTGCCAGCAGCTTAGATCTGGGGAGTGTTGGCTACACCTTC. The encoded protein is CASSLDLGSVGYTF.

This chain links TRBV18 with TRBJ2-1; 7 positions match TRBD1. Germline loops: CDR1 KGHSH, CDR2 LQKENI. This CDR3 contains 14 residues. Trimming cost V 3 bases and J 4 bases; bases outside gene matches: 3. This CDR3 reads CASSPQGEYNEQFF. CDR3 nucleotides: TGTGCCAGCTCACCCCAGGGGGAATACAATGAGCAGTTCTTC.

V is TRBV29-1 and J is TRBJ1-3; TRBD1 might be the D (6 bases). V lost 0 bases and J lost 2, with 11 bases in between. The length of the CDR3 is 15 residues. CDR1 and CDR2 (germline): SQVTM, ANQGSEA. The DNA for the CDR3 is TGCAGCGTTGAAGATCGAGGACAGCCTGGAAACACCATATATTTT. Amino acid sequence: CSVEDRGQPGNTIYF.